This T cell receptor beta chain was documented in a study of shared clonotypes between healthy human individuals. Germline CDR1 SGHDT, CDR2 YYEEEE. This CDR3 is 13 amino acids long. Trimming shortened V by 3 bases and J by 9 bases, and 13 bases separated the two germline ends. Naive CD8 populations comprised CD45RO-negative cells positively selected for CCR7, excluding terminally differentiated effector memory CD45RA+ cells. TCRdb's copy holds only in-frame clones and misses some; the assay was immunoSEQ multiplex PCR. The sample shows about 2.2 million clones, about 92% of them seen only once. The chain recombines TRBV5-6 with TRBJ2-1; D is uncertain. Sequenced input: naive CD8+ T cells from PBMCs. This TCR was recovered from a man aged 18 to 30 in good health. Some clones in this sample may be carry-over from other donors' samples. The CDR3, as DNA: TGTGCCAGCAGCTGGGTTATAGTGGGTGAGCAGTTCTTC. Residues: CASSWVIVGEQFF.